This entry concerns a single T cell receptor beta chain. Its target antigen remains unknown. Base qualities are missing; no much larger clone stands one base away. The library was obtained by the immunoSEQ multiplex PCR assay. TCRdb provides this immuneACCESS table in a form limited to in-frame rearrangements. Some clones are lacking; in checked studies, under half of them reflect an unresolved V gene, and why the rest are absent is not known. This sample holds a few thousand clones; 70% to 85% were observed only once. Roughly 10% of the sample is in the top ten clones. The data are from a study of control samples from healthy donors and cancer patients (dated by TCRdb to about 2020). CDR1 is given as MDHEN and CDR2 as SYDVKM, both from the germline V gene. The V end gives up 3 bases and the J end 1 base, leaving 1 base in the junction not matched to a gene. The CDR3 measures 14 amino acids from cysteine to phenylalanine. CDR3 DNA only is kept here, 42 bases in frame from base 1.

Rearrangement joined TRBV28 to TRBJ2-3, with TRBD2 matching 7 junction bases. The material sequenced was formalin-fixed, paraffin-embedded tissue. The sequence derives from a female donor with melanoma. The DNA sequence is as follows: TGTGCCAGCAGTTTGGCGGGAGGCACAGATACGCAGTATTTT. Its protein product is CASSLAGGTDTQYF.